This T cell receptor (beta chain) was recorded in a study of blood T cell repertoires in COVID-19. Study summary: The samples span acute and convalescent COVID-19 from the United States, Italy and Spain.

Per the original data handling: Estimated nucleated cell counts came from reference gene primer amplification. Sequencing used immunoSEQ multiplex PCR; TCRdb keeps in-frame clones, though not all of them. V and J calls and clone size are those listed in that table; D and trimming were worked out from the DNA. Seen here are some 350,000 clones, around 87% observed once, and the top ten hold nearly 6.5%. The V gene lost 8 bases and the J gene lost 8 bases, with 19 bases spanning the gap. The CDR3 runs to 14 residues. Germline loops: CDR1 MNHEY, CDR2 SVGAGI. The source material was peripheral blood. This clonotype was obtained from a woman in her forties or fifties with COVID-19, enrolled during active disease. This chain links TRBV6-5 with TRBJ2-1; tentatively, D is TRBD1 (6 bases). The CDR3 DNA follows: TGTGCCAGCTCACTACAGGGCCCGCGGCATGAGCAGTTCTTC. This translates into CASSLQGPRHEQFF.